Described below is a single T cell receptor (beta chain) sequence and its context. Original processing notes: For nucleated cells, counts were estimated from reference gene primer amplification. Only in-frame clones appear in the TCRdb table, and some are missing; sequencing was by immunoSEQ multiplex PCR. The DNA was the basis for D and trimming; V, J and clone size are from that table. The table includes a few hundred thousand clones, approximately 89% detected once. These data belong to a study of blood T cell repertoires in COVID-19. Turning to the study itself: The origin of the acute and convalescent COVID-19 samples was the United States, Italy and Spain. PBMCs, B-cell-depleted T cells, or T cells provided the cDNA or gDNA that made up the material.

The CDR3 loop spans 18 amino acids. The receptor was derived from a woman in her 50s who had recovered from COVID-19. The V call is TRBV21-1, the J call TRBJ2-2; the DNA was not compared with TRBD1, the D call given in the table. TRBV21-1 is an annotated pseudogene. Input material: peripheral blood. CDR3 residues: CASSRDRTGTSNTGELFF. In DNA form, the CDR3 reads TGTGCCAGCAGCAGGGACAGGACCGGAACGTCGAACACCGGGGAGCTGTTTTTT.